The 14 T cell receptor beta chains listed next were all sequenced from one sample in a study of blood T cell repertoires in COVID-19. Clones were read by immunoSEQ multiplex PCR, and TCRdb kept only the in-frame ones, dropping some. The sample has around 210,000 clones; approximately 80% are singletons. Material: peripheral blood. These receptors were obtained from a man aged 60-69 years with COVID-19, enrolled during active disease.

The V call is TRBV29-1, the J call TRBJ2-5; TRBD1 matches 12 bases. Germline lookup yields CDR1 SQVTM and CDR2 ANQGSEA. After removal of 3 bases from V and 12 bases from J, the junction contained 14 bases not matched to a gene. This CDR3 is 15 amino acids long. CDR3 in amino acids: CSVDRGTGGDPQEYF. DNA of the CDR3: TGCAGCGTTGATAGAGGGACAGGGGGCGATCCCCAGGAGTACTTC.

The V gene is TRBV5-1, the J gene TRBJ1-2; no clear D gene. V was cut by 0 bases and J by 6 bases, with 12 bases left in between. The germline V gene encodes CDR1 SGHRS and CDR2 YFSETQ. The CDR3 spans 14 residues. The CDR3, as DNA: TGCGCCAGCAGCTTGGGTCTAGGCGAAGATGGCTACACCTTC. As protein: CASSLGLGEDGYTF.

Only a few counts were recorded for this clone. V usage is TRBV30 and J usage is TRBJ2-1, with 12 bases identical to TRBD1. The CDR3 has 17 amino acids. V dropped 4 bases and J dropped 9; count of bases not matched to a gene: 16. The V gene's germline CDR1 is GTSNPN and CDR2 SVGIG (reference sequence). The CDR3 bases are TGTGCCTGGACTCTGGGGTTGGGGGGACAGGGGGCGAGTGAGCAGTTCTTC. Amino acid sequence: CAWTLGLGGQGASEQFF.

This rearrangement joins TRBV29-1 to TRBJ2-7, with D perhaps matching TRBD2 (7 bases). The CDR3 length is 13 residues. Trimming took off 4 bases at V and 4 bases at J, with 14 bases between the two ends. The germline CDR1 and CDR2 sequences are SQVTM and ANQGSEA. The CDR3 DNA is TGCAGCGTTGTCCGGGGGGCTGGTTACGAGCAGTACTTC. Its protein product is CSVVRGAGYEQYF.

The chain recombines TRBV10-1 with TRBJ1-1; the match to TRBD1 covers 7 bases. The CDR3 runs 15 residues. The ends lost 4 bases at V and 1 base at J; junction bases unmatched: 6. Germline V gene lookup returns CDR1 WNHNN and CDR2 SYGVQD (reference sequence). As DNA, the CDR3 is TGCGCCAGCAGTGGTGGACAGGCCAAGAACACTGAAGCTTTCTTT. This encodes CASSGGQAKNTEAFF.

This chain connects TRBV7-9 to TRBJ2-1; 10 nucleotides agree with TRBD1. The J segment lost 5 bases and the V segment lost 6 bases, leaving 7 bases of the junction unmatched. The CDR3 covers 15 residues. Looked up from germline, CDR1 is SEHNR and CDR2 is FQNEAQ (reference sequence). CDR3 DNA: TGTGCCAGCAGGAACACCGGGACAGGGGACAATGAGCAGTTCTTC. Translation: CASRNTGTGDNEQFF.

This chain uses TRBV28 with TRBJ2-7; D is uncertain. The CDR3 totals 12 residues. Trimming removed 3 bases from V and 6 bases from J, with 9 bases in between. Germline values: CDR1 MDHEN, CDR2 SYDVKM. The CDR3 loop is CASSLPQFEQYF. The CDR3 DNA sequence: TGTGCCAGCAGTTTGCCCCAGTTCGAGCAGTACTTC. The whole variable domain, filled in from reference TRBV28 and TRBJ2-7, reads DVKVTQSSRYLVKRTGEKVFLECVQDMDHENMFWYRQDPGLGLRLIYFSYDVKMKEKGDIPEGYSVSREKKERFSLILESASTNQTSMYLCASSLPQFEQYFGPGTRLTVT.

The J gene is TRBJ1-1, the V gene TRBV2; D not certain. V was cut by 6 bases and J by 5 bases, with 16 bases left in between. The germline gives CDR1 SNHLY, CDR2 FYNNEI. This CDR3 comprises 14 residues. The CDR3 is CASRREEVGTEAFF. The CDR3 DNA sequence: TGTGCCAGCAGGCGTGAGGAGGTAGGGACTGAAGCTTTCTTT.

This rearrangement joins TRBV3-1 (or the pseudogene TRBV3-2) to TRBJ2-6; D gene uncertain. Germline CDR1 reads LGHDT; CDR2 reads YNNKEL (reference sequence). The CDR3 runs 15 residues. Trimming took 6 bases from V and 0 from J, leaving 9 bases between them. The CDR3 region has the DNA TGTGCCAGCAGTCGCGCCCGCTCTGGGGCCAACGTCCTGACTTTC. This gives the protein CASSRARSGANVLTF.

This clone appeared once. CDR3 protein: CASSSGQGRMGEQYF. The CDR3 region has the DNA TGTGCCAGCAGCTCGGGACAGGGGCGGATGGGCGAGCAGTACTTC. The chain employs TRBV11-2 and TRBJ2-7; 10 bases align to TRBD1. CDR1 and CDR2 from the germline V gene are SGHAT and FQNNGV. Trimming at V came to 4 bases and at J to 6 bases, leaving 9 bases not matched to a gene. The CDR3 runs 15 residues.

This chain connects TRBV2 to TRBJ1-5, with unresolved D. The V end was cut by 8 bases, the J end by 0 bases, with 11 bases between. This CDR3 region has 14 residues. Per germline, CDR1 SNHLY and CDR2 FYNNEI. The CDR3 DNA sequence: TGTGCCAGCTGTAGAGAGAATAGCAATCAGCCCCAGCATTTT. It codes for CASCRENSNQPQHF.

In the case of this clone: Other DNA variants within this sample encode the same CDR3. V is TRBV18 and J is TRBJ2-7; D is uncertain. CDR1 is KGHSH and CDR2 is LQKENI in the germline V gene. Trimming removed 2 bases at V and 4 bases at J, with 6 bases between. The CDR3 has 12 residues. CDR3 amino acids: CASSPSSYEQYF. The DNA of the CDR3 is TGTGCCAGCTCACCAAGTAGTTACGAGCAGTACTTC.

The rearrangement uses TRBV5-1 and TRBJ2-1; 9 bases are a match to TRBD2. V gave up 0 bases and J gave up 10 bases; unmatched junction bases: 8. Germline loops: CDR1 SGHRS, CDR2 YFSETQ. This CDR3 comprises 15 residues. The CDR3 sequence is CASSLVRAGGPEQFF. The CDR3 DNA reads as TGCGCCAGCAGCTTGGTGCGAGCGGGAGGCCCGGAGCAGTTCTTC.

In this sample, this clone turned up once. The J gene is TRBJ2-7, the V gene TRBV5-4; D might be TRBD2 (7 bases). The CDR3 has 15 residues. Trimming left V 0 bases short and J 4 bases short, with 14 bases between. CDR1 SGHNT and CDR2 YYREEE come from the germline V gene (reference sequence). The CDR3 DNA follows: TGTGCCAGCAGCTTGGGGGGGGGCGCGACTTACGAGCAGTACTTC. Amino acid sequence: CASSLGGGATYEQYF.